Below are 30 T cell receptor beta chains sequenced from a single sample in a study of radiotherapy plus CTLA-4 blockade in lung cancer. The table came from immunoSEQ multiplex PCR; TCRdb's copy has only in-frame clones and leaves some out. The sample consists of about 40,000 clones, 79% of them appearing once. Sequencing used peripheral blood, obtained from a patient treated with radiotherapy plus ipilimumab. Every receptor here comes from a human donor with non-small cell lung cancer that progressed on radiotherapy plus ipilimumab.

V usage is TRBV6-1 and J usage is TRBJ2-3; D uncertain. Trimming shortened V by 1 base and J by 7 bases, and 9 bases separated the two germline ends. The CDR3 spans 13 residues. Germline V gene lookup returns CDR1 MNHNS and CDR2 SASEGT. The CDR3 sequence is CASSEVPGNTQYF. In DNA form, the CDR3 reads TGTGCCAGCAGTGAAGTCCCCGGTAATACGCAGTATTTT.

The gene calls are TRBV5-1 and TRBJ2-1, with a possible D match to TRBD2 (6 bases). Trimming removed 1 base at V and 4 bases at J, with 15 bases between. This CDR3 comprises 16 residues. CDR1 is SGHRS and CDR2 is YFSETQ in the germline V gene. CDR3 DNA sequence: TGCGCCAGCAGCTTGAATGTCGCGGGGAAATACAATGAGCAGTTCTTC. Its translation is CASSLNVAGKYNEQFF.

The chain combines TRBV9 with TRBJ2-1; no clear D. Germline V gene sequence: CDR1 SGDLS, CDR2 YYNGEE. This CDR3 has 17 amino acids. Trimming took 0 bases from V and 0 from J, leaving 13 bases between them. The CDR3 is CASSVDYYPSSYNEQFF. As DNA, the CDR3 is TGTGCCAGCAGCGTAGATTACTACCCGAGCTCCTACAATGAGCAGTTCTTC.

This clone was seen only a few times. The CDR3: CASSLGAGVQHF. The CDR3 nucleotides are TGTGCCAGCAGCTTAGGGGCAGGGGTACAGCATTTT. This sequence joins TRBV7-2 and TRBJ1-5; D might be TRBD1 (6 bases). Germline V gene lookup returns CDR1 SGHTA and CDR2 FQGNSA. V was pared by 1 base and J by 13 bases, with 11 bases between. CDR3 length: 12 amino acids.

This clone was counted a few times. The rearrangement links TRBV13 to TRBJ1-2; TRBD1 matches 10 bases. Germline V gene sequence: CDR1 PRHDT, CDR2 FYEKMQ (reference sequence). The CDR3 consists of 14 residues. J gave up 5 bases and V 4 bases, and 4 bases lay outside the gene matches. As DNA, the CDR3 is TGTGCCAGCAGCTCCGGACAGGGGGGTTATGGCTACACCTTC. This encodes CASSSGQGGYGYTF.

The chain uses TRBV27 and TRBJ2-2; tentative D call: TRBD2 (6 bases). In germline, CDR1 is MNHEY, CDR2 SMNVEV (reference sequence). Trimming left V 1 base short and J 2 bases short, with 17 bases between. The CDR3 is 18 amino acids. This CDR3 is CASSLFGGSQLNTGELFF. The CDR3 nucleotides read TGTGCCAGCAGTTTATTTGGGGGGTCCCAGCTAAACACCGGGGAGCTGTTTTTT.

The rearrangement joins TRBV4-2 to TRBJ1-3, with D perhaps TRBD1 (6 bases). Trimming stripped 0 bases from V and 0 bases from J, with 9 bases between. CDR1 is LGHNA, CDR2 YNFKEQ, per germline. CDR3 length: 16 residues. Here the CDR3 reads CASSQDYRASGNTIYF. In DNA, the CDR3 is TGTGCCAGCAGCCAAGATTACAGGGCCTCTGGAAACACCATATATTTT.

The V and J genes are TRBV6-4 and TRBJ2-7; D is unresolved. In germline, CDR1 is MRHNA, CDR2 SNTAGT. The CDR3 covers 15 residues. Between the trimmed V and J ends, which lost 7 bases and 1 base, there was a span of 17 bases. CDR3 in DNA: TGTGCCAGCACCGACCTCCAGCCAGGTTCCTACGAGCAGTACTTC. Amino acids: CASTDLQPGSYEQYF.

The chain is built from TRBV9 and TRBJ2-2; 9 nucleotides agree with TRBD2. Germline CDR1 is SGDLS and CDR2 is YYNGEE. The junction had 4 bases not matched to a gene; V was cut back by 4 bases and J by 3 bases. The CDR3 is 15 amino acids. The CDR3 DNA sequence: TGTGCCAGCAGCACGCGGGGGGGCTACACCGGGGAGCTGTTTTTT. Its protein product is CASSTRGGYTGELFF.

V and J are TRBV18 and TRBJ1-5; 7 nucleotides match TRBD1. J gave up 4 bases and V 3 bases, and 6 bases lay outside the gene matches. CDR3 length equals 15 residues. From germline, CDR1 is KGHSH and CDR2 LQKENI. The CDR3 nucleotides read TGTGCCAGCTCACCCGAGGGACAGTTTAATCAGCCCCAGCATTTT. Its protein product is CASSPEGQFNQPQHF.

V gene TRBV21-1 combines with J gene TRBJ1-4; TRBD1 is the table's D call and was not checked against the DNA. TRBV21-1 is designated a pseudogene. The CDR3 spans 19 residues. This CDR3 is CASSKEGFNRDPRGEKLFF. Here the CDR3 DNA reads TGTGCCAGCAGCAAAGAAGGATTCAACCGGGACCCTAGGGGGGAAAAACTGTTTTTT.

The CDR3 nucleotides are TGCGCCAGCAGCCAAGAAGGGGGGGGACAGGGGCTCAACGAGCAGTACTTC. Translating gives CASSQEGGGQGLNEQYF. The chain couples TRBV4-1 to TRBJ2-7; 10 bases are shared with TRBD1. J was trimmed by 5 bases and V by 0 bases; bases with no gene match: 10. The CDR3 contains 17 residues. Germline CDR1 is MGHRA and CDR2 is YSYEKL.

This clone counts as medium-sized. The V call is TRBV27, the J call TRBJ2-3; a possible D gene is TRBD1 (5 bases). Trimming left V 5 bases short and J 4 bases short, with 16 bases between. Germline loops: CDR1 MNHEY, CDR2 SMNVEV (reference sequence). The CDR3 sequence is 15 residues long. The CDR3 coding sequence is TGTGCCAGCAGTGACCCCAGTGGGGCCTCAGATACGCAGTATTTT. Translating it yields CASSDPSGASDTQYF.

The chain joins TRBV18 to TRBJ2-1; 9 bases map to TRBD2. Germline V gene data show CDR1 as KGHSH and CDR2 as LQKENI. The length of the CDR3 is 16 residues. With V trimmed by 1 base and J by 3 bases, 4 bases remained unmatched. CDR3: CASSPLQRGDYNEQFF. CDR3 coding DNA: TGTGCCAGCTCACCACTCCAGCGGGGGGACTACAATGAGCAGTTCTTC.

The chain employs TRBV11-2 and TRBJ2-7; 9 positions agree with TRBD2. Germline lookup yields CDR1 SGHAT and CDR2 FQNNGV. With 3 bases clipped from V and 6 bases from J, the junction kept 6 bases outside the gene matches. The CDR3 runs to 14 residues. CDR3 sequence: CASSFTGLAAEQYF. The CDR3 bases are TGTGCCAGCAGCTTCACGGGACTAGCAGCCGAGCAGTACTTC.

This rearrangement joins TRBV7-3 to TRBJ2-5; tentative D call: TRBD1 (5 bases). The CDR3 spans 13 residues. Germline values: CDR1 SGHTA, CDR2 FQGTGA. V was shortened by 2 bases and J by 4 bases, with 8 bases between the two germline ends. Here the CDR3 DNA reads TGTGCCAGCAGCTTAGTGGGGCGAGAGACCCAGTACTTC. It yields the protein CASSLVGRETQYF.

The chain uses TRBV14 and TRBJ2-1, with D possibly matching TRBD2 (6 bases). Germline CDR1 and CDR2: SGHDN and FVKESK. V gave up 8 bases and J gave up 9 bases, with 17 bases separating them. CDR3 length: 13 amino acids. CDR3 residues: CASQMASAGEQFF. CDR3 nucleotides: TGTGCCAGCCAGATGGCTAGCGCAGGTGAGCAGTTCTTC.

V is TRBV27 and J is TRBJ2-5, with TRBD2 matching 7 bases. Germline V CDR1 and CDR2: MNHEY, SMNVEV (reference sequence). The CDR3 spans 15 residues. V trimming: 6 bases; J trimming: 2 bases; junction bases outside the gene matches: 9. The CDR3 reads CASSHPAGTQETQYF. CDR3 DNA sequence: TGTGCCAGCAGCCACCCAGCGGGGACTCAAGAGACCCAGTACTTC.

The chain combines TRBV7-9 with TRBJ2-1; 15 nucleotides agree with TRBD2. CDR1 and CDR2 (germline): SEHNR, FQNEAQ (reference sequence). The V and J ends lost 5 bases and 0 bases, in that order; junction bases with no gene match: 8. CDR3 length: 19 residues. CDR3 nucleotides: TGTGCCAGCAGCCATACAGGGACTAGCGGGGGGACCTCCTACAATGAGCAGTTCTTC. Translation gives CASSHTGTSGGTSYNEQFF. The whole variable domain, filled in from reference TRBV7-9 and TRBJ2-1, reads DTGVSQNPRHKITKRGQNVTFRCDPISEHNRLYWYRQTLGQGPEFLTYFQNEAQLEKSRLLSDRFSAERPKGSFSTLEIQRTEQGDSAMYLCASSHTGTSGGTSYNEQFFGPGTRLTVL.

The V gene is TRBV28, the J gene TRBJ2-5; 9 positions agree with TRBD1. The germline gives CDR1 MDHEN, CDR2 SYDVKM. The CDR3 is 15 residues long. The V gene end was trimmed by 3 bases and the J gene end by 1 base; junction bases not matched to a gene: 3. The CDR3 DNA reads TGTGCCAGCAGTTTGGGACAGGGCAGCCAAGAGACCCAGTACTTC. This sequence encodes CASSLGQGSQETQYF.

CDR3 sequence reads: CASSLDLSSYEQYF. CDR3 in DNA: TGCGCCAGCAGCTTGGATCTGAGCTCCTACGAGCAGTACTTC. This chain connects TRBV5-1 to TRBJ2-7; D unclear. Germline CDR1 is SGHRS and CDR2 is YFSETQ. With 0 bases removed from V and 0 bases from J, the gap between germline ends came to 7 bases. The CDR3 sequence is 14 residues long.

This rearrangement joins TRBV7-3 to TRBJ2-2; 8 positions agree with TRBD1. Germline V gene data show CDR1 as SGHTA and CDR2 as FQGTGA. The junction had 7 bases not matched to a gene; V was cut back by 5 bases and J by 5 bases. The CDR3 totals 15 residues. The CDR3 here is CASSPRTGPTGELFF. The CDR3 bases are TGTGCCAGCAGCCCCCGGACAGGGCCGACCGGGGAGCTGTTTTTT.

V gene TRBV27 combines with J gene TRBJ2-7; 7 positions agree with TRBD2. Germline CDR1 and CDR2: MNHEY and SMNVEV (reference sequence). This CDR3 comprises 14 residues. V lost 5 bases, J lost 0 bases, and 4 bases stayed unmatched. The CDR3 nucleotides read TGTGCCAGCAGTGACCGGGAGGACTCCTACGAGCAGTACTTC. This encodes CASSDREDSYEQYF.

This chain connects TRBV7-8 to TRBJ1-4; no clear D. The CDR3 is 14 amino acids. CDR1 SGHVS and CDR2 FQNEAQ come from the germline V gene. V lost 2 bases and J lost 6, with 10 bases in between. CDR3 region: CASSLQAMDEKLFF. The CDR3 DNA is TGTGCCAGCAGCTTACAGGCGATGGATGAAAAACTGTTTTTT.

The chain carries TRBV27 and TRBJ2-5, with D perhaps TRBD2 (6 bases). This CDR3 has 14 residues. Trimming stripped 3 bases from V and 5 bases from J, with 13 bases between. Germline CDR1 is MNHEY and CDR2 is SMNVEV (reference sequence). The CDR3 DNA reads TGTGCCAGCAGTTTTGGGGAGGATTGGGAGACCCAGTACTTC. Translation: CASSFGEDWETQYF.

The CDR3 reads CASSFKGQGGSEAFF. The CDR3 bases are TGCGCCAGCAGCTTTAAAGGACAGGGAGGTTCTGAAGCTTTCTTT. The rearrangement links TRBV5-1 to TRBJ1-1; TRBD1 matches at 8 bases. The CDR3 totals 15 residues. V lost 2 bases and J lost 6; bases outside the gene matches: 9. Germline V gene lookup returns CDR1 SGHRS and CDR2 YFSETQ. Complete variable domain (other parts from reference TRBV5-1 and TRBJ1-1): KAGVTQTPRYLIKTRGQQVTLSCSPISGHRSVSWYQQTPGQGLQFLFEYFSETQRNKGNFPGRFSGRQFSNSRSEMNVSTLELGDSALYLCASSFKGQGGSEAFFGQGTRLTVV.

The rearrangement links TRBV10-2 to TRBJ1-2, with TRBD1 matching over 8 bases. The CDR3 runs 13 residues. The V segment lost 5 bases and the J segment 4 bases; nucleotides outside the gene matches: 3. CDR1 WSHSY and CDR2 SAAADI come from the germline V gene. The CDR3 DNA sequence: TGCGCCAGCAGTTCCACAGGGGGCTATGGCTACACCTTC. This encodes CASSSTGGYGYTF.

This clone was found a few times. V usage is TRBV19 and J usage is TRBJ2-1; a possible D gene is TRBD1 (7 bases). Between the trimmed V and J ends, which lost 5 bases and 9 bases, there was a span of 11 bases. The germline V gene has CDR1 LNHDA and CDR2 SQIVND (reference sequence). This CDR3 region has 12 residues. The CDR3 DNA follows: TGTGCCAGTAGTCCGCAGGGGGGTGAGCAGTTCTTC. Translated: CASSPQGGEQFF.

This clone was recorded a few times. The CDR3 nucleotides read TGTGCCAGCAGCTCGCTCCAGTCTGGAAACACCATATATTTT. It specifies CASSSLQSGNTIYF. This chain uses TRBV7-9 with TRBJ1-3, with D uncertain. Trimming removed 4 bases from V and 1 base from J, with 8 bases in between. The CDR3 is 14 residues long. Germline V gene lookup returns CDR1 SEHNR and CDR2 FQNEAQ (reference sequence).

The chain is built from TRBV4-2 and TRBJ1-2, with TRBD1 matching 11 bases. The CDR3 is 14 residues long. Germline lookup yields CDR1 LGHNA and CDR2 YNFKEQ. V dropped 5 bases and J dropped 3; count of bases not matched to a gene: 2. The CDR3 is CASSWGQGDYGYTF. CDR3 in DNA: TGTGCCAGCAGCTGGGGACAGGGGGACTATGGCTACACCTTC.